This entry concerns a single T cell receptor beta chain. These data originate in a study of T cell responses to AZD1222 COVID-19 vaccine. Assay: immunoSEQ multiplex PCR; the TCRdb copy retains only in-frame clones and omits some. Of 150,000 to 200,000 clones detected, approximately 91% appear once; the ten largest clones hold more than 1.5%. Germline V gene data show CDR1 as SGDLS and CDR2 as YYNGEE. The CDR3 covers 15 residues. V gave up 3 bases and J gave up 1 base, with 13 bases separating them. The V gene is TRBV9, the J gene TRBJ1-1; D ambiguous. The source material was peripheral blood, sampled 28 days after the second AZD1222 dose. The sequence came from an adult who received the AZD1222 COVID-19 vaccine. CDR3 nucleotide sequence: TGTGCCAGCAGCGGACGGACCTCGGGGAACACTGAAGCTTTCTTT. It encodes CASSGRTSGNTEAFF.